These T cell receptor beta chains were read from a single sample in a study of control samples from healthy donors and cancer patients. TCRdb's copy holds only in-frame clones and misses some; the assay was immunoSEQ multiplex PCR. The sample shows 40,000 to 50,000 clones, around 94% of them seen only once. The sequenced sample was blood. These receptors were obtained from a man aged 55 to 70 in good health. Both conserved end residues are trimmed from each CDR3. Size is stated for part of the rows, as once, few or many counts, or as a class when the clone is expanded.

CDR3,V,size,J
AIRDQRGTEAF,TRBV10-3,-,TRBJ1-1
AISDPARGSQETQY,TRBV10-3,-,TRBJ2-5
ASSQPRGLSTEAF,TRBV5-4,-,TRBJ1-1
SVAPGGAGNTIY,TRBV29-1,-,TRBJ1-3
ASSDGGNQPQH,TRBV2,-,TRBJ1-5
ASSLVGSGNTIY,TRBV7-2,-,TRBJ1-3
ASSQELGFGTGPYEQY,TRBV14,-,TRBJ2-7
AIMGTGIINEQF,TRBV10-3,-,TRBJ2-1
ASSVATLGSGTGELF,TRBV9,once,TRBJ2-2
ASSGVLGETQY,TRBV7-7,-,TRBJ2-5
ASGDRENEKLF,TRBV28,-,TRBJ1-4
ASSVEARNEQF,TRBV9,-,TRBJ2-1
ASSYPGEEQETQY,TRBV6-5,-,TRBJ2-5
ASRPDSGVGPQH,TRBV2,-,TRBJ1-5
SGGTDATNEKLF,TRBV29-1,-,TRBJ1-4
ASSVSLAGHGELF,TRBV9,-,TRBJ2-2
ASSTGTGGYENSPLH,TRBV19,-,TRBJ1-6
SVEPGRSEKLF,TRBV29-1,-,TRBJ1-4
ASSPPQFNTVEAF,TRBV18,-,TRBJ1-1
ASSPRDGPLAYEQY,TRBV9,-,TRBJ2-7
ASSFGAISTQY,TRBV25-1,-,TRBJ2-3
ASSSYDSSGRAGEQF,TRBV7-3,-,TRBJ2-1
ASSYSYNEQF,TRBV6-6,-,TRBJ2-1
ASSQQGANIQY,TRBV9,-,TRBJ2-4
ASSISGTVNQPQH,TRBV11-2,-,TRBJ1-5
ASSWADEAF,TRBV5-4,once,TRBJ1-1
ASKGPGVRLELTGEQF,TRBV7-9,-,TRBJ2-1
ASRFGETEYEQY,TRBV6-6,-,TRBJ2-7
ASSLSASGRAFGELF,TRBV7-3,-,TRBJ2-2
ASSIDLGTSAYEQY,TRBV19,-,TRBJ2-7
ASTQEGESRANEQF,TRBV11-3,-,TRBJ2-1
ASLGPSYEQY,TRBV6-5,-,TRBJ2-7
ASSLAPSNEQF,TRBV12-3/TRBV12-4,once,TRBJ2-1
AWAHGQGGDTQY,TRBV30,once,TRBJ2-3
ASSWEGRSTDTQY,TRBV5-1,once,TRBJ2-3
ASSLFGGQGGTYEQY,TRBV27,-,TRBJ2-7
ASSPRETKNIQY,TRBV6-1,-,TRBJ2-4
ASSAWDFRTDTQY,TRBV7-2,-,TRBJ2-3
ASSPPGLAGGGEQY,TRBV18,-,TRBJ2-7
ATSDPLGRAYNEQF,TRBV24-1,-,TRBJ2-1
ASRSNEKGYGCT,TRBV19,-,TRBJ1-2
ATSDSGGTYEQY,TRBV24-1,-,TRBJ2-7
ATSDPDRGHNEQF,TRBV24-1,-,TRBJ2-1
ASSLVAAATEGYT,TRBV7-8,once,TRBJ1-2
ASSQTSGPYNEQF,TRBV18,-,TRBJ2-1
ASSEGRNSPLH,TRBV6-1,-,TRBJ1-6
ASSSSGGYEQY,TRBV27,-,TRBJ2-7
ASSLTSGRYEQY,TRBV7-3,-,TRBJ2-7
ANLRLAQDVSYNEQF,TRBV5-1,-,TRBJ2-1
ASSPMATSNTEAF,TRBV11-2,-,TRBJ1-1
ASSVDSPDELF,TRBV5-4,-,TRBJ2-2
ASSLGGLAGVVEQF,TRBV11-2,-,TRBJ2-1
ASRTTGTNTEAF,TRBV28,-,TRBJ1-1
ASSVGARGPRGTDTQY,TRBV9,-,TRBJ2-3